The 7 T cell receptor beta chains below come from one sample, sequenced in a study of control samples from healthy donors and cancer patients (dated by TCRdb to the early 2020s). Libraries were made using the immunoSEQ multiplex PCR assay. The source is immuneACCESS, and TCRdb retained only in-frame sequences with V and J called. Part of the clones is not carried over; for the studies checked, unresolved V genes explain less than half of this, and the remainder is unexplained. The sample contains hundreds of thousands of clones, more than 80% of them found a single time. The top ten clones comprise 5.5% to 7.5% of the sample. Sequenced input: PBMCs. These receptor sequences come from a man between 40 and 49 years old with head and neck cancer.

This sequence joins TRBV7-2 and TRBJ2-3, with a weak D call TRBD1 (8 bases). Germline CDR1 and CDR2: SGHTA and FQGNSA. This CDR3 is 17 amino acids long. Trimming took 1 base from V and 3 from J, leaving 17 bases between them. This CDR3 is CASSLEGGRQGTDTQYF. The CDR3 bases are TGTGCCAGCAGCTTAGAGGGGGGGCGACAGGGGACAGATACGCAGTATTTT.

CDR3 in DNA: TGTGCCAGCTCACCACCGACAGGGGGCAGGGAGACCCAGTACTTC. Translating it yields CASSPPTGGRETQYF. V is TRBV18 and J is TRBJ2-5; 10 nucleotides align to TRBD1. The V gene's germline CDR1 is KGHSH and CDR2 LQKENI. The J segment lost 5 bases and the V segment lost 0 bases, leaving 3 bases of the junction unmatched. The CDR3 loop spans 15 amino acids.

A single count supports this clone. The chain combines TRBV29-1 with TRBJ2-1; 9 bases map to TRBD2. Germline V gene lookup returns CDR1 SQVTM and CDR2 ANQGSEA. The CDR3 spans 13 residues. Here the CDR3 reads CSSKGLAGSEQFF. The CDR3 bases are TGCAGTTCCAAAGGGCTAGCGGGATCTGAGCAGTTCTTC.

The chain carries TRBV28 and TRBJ1-1; D is undetermined. This CDR3 spans 10 amino acids. CDR1 is MDHEN, CDR2 SYDVKM, per germline. Trimming left V 11 bases short and J 7 bases short, with 11 bases between. CDR3 nucleotides: TGTGCCTCGCGTAGGTTTGAAGCTTTCTTT. Translation gives CASRRFEAFF.

J is TRBJ2-5 and V is TRBV18; no clear D gene. The CDR3 extends over 14 amino acids. Trimming removed 3 bases at V and 1 base at J, with 9 bases between. Germline V gene sequence: CDR1 KGHSH, CDR2 LQKENI. For the CDR3, the DNA is TGTGCCAGCTCACCGGGTCTCTCCCAAGAGACCCAGTACTTC. Amino acid sequence: CASSPGLSQETQYF.

V and J are TRBV2 and TRBJ2-2, with D perhaps matching TRBD2 (5 bases). The CDR3 totals 16 residues. V was clipped by 6 bases and J by 7 bases, with 21 bases between them. Germline values: CDR1 SNHLY, CDR2 FYNNEI. In DNA, the CDR3 is TGTGCCAGCAGCGACGACGGGGTCCTCCGGGGCGGGGAGCTGTTTTTT. Translation: CASSDDGVLRGGELFF.

This chain joins TRBV4-3 and TRBJ1-6; no reliable D call. The CDR3 contains 16 residues. Germline CDR1 and CDR2: LGHNA and YSLEER. The V and J ends lost 3 bases and 6 bases respectively, with 15 bases between them. CDR3 sequence: CASSQTWFRLNSPLHF. For the CDR3, the DNA is TGCGCCAGCAGCCAGACGTGGTTCCGCCTTAATTCACCCCTCCACTTT.